A single sample is the source of the 18 T cell receptor beta chains below, sequenced in a study of shared clonotypes between healthy human individuals. TCRdb keeps only in-frame clones here, not all; method: immunoSEQ multiplex PCR. The sample has some 1,400,000 clones, roughly 96% seen once. The source material was naive CD4+ T cells sorted from blood. Subset specified: CD45RA+ positively selected. The origin of the receptors is a man aged 25-45 years in good health.

The V gene is TRBV7-8, the J gene TRBJ2-3, with 10 bases fitting TRBD1. CDR1 is SGHVS and CDR2 is FQNEAQ in the germline V gene. This CDR3 region has 15 residues. Trimming at V came to 5 bases and at J to 2 bases, leaving 4 bases not matched to a gene. The CDR3 protein is CASSPGQGLTDTQYF. The CDR3 nucleotides read TGTGCCAGCAGCCCGGGACAGGGGCTCACAGATACGCAGTATTTT.

Only one count was recorded for this clone. V and J are TRBV25-1 and TRBJ2-7; no clear D gene. The CDR3 consists of 11 residues. CDR1 and CDR2 from the germline V gene are MGHDK and SYGVNS. Trimming removed 5 bases from V and 6 bases from J, with 8 bases in between. The CDR3 loop is CASSSITEQYF. The CDR3 DNA reads as TGTGCCAGCAGTAGTATCACCGAGCAGTACTTC.

V usage is TRBV6-5 and J usage is TRBJ1-5; no reliable D call. Germline-derived CDR1 and CDR2 are MNHEY and SVGAGI. Trimming pared 0 bases from V and 1 base from J, leaving 7 bases between. The CDR3 is 15 amino acids. CDR3 bases: TGTGCCAGCAGTTACTCGGCAGCGAGCAATCAGCCCCAGCATTTT. This sequence encodes CASSYSAASNQPQHF.

The chain employs TRBV5-1 and TRBJ2-3, with D hard to call. The CDR3 is 12 amino acids. Deletions cut 4 bases from V and 4 bases from J, with 7 bases between. The germline CDR1 and CDR2 sequences are SGHRS and YFSETQ. The CDR3 region is CASSPNPDTQYF. CDR3 sequence (DNA): TGCGCCAGCAGCCCAAATCCAGATACGCAGTATTTT.

The CDR3 sequence is CASSLRDRVTEAFF. In DNA form, the CDR3 reads TGTGCCAGCAGCTTAAGGGACAGGGTTACTGAAGCTTTCTTT. V is TRBV7-2 and J is TRBJ1-1; 9 positions match TRBD1. CDR3 size: 14 residues. Germline trimming cut 2 bases from V and 5 bases from J; bases unmatched to any gene: 3. Germline CDR1 reads SGHTA; CDR2 reads FQGNSA.

The V call is TRBV19, the J call TRBJ1-5; D ambiguous. This CDR3 has 16 residues. Germline CDR1 is LNHDA and CDR2 is SQIVND (reference sequence). The V gene lost 4 bases and the J gene lost 2 bases, with 15 bases spanning the gap. This CDR3 is CASSTLLAGGNQPQHF. CDR3 bases: TGTGCCAGTAGTACTTTATTAGCCGGGGGCAATCAGCCCCAGCATTTT.

The CDR3 nucleotides read TGTGCCAGCAGCTTTAGGAGTCTGGGACAGGGTGCGGATCAGCCCCAGCATTTT. Translated: CASSFRSLGQGADQPQHF. The rearrangement links TRBV7-8 to TRBJ1-5; 9 bases fit TRBD1. J was trimmed by 5 bases and V by 3 bases; bases with no gene match: 14. The CDR3 loop spans 18 amino acids. CDR1 and CDR2 from the germline V gene are SGHVS and FQNEAQ.

V usage is TRBV19 and J usage is TRBJ1-4; D is undetermined. Trimming left V 8 bases short and J 0 bases short, with 16 bases between. The germline V gene encodes CDR1 LNHDA and CDR2 SQIVND (reference sequence). CDR3 length equals 16 residues. The CDR3 loop is CASRLEGGATNEKLFF. The CDR3, as DNA: TGTGCCAGTCGGCTCGAAGGAGGCGCAACTAATGAAAAACTGTTTTTT.

The V gene is TRBV18, the J gene TRBJ2-7; 9 nucleotides match TRBD2. There are 16 residues in the CDR3. With 5 bases clipped from V and 1 base from J, the junction kept 9 bases outside the gene matches. Germline V gene data show CDR1 as KGHSH and CDR2 as LQKENI. CDR3 sequence (DNA): TGTGCCAGCTCAACTCCCGGGACTAGCTTATCCTACGAGCAGTACTTC. Amino acids: CASSTPGTSLSYEQYF.

This rearrangement joins TRBV7-2 to TRBJ2-3; TRBD1 matches 7 bases. Trimming cost V 1 base and J 5 bases; bases outside gene matches: 12. There are 17 residues in the CDR3. Germline loops: CDR1 SGHTA, CDR2 FQGNSA. The CDR3 reads CASSLEGPDRPRDTQYF. The CDR3 coding sequence is TGTGCCAGCAGCTTAGAGGGGCCGGACAGGCCGAGAGATACGCAGTATTTT. Full variable domain (remainder filled in from reference TRBV7-2 and TRBJ2-3): GAGVSQSPSNKVTEKGKDVELRCDPISGHTALYWYRQSLGQGLEFLIYFQGNSAPDKSGLPSDRFSAERTGGSVSTLTIQRTQQEDSAVYLCASSLEGPDRPRDTQYFGPGTRLTVL.

The chain combines TRBV5-4 with TRBJ2-6, with TRBD1 matching over 7 bases. V gave up 4 bases and J gave up 3 bases; unmatched junction bases: 7. CDR1 SGHNT and CDR2 YYREEE come from the germline V gene (reference sequence). The CDR3 has 16 residues. The CDR3 spells CASSVGQVRGANVLTF. CDR3 bases: TGTGCCAGCAGCGTCGGACAGGTGCGTGGGGCCAACGTCCTGACTTTC.

The gene calls are TRBV5-1 and TRBJ1-2; D remains unclear. V gave up 0 bases and J gave up 8 bases, with 11 bases separating them. The germline V gene encodes CDR1 SGHRS and CDR2 YFSETQ. The CDR3 extends over 13 amino acids. CDR3 region: CASSLEGSGGYTF. The DNA for the CDR3 is TGCGCCAGCAGCTTGGAAGGGAGCGGCGGCTACACCTTC.

The chain joins TRBV29-1 to TRBJ2-3, with 7 positions matching TRBD1. CDR1 and CDR2 from the germline V gene are SQVTM and ANQGSEA. V shed 6 bases and J 2 bases; nucleotides not matched to a gene: 8. This CDR3 is built from 14 residues. The CDR3: CSVAGTAPTDTQYF. CDR3 nucleotides: TGCAGCGTAGCCGGGACAGCCCCCACAGATACGCAGTATTTT.

V and J are TRBV7-2 and TRBJ2-1, with D hard to call. The CDR3 has 13 amino acids. Per germline, CDR1 SGHTA and CDR2 FQGNSA. Trimming removed 5 bases from V and 4 bases from J, with 9 bases in between. The CDR3, as DNA: TGTGCCAGCAGCGCCGACACTTACAATGAGCAGTTCTTC. Amino acid sequence: CASSADTYNEQFF.

The genes are TRBV9 and TRBJ2-1; TRBD1 might be the D (5 bases). The CDR3 has 14 amino acids. V lost 4 bases to trimming and J lost 6 bases, with 14 bases between them. The V gene's germline CDR1 is SGDLS and CDR2 YYNGEE. CDR3 coding DNA: TGTGCCAGCAGCTTCCGTGGGGCCATCAATGAGCAGTTCTTC. As protein: CASSFRGAINEQFF.

The rearrangement uses TRBV28 and TRBJ1-2; possibly TRBD1 for D (5 bases). The germline V gene encodes CDR1 MDHEN and CDR2 SYDVKM. The length of the CDR3 is 14 residues. V lost 9 bases, J lost 4 bases, and 18 bases lay in between. DNA for the CDR3: TGTGCCAGTTTGAATGGGGGGGATTTCTATGGCTACACCTTC. Translated, it gives CASLNGGDFYGYTF.

The V call is TRBV9, the J call TRBJ1-2; the match to TRBD1 covers 7 bases. Trimming removed 2 bases from V and 0 bases from J; junction bases left unmatched: 4. The CDR3 spans 15 residues. Germline lookup yields CDR1 SGDLS and CDR2 YYNGEE. In DNA, the CDR3 is TGTGCCAGCAGCGTCCGGGACAGCACTAACTATGGCTACACCTTC. Translated: CASSVRDSTNYGYTF.

The genes are TRBV5-1 and TRBJ2-7; a weak D match, TRBD1 (6 bases). Trimming pared 1 base from V and 3 bases from J, leaving 17 bases between. CDR1 and CDR2 (germline): SGHRS, YFSETQ. This CDR3 is built from 16 residues. This chain's CDR3 is CASSLRGSGPVYEQYF. CDR3 DNA: TGCGCCAGCAGCTTGAGGGGGTCGGGACCAGTCTACGAGCAGTACTTC.